This is a list of T cell receptor beta chains from one sample in a study of Tregs in tolerant kidney transplant recipients. These receptors have no identified antigens. The table came from immunoSEQ multiplex PCR; TCRdb's copy has only in-frame clones and leaves some out. The profile covers approximately 44,000 clones, with just under 97% appearing a single time and 0.3% to 0.4% taken by the ten largest. The source material was Tregs from blood cultured with allogeneic cells. The receptors here all came from a human donor in good health. The CDR3 runs from the conserved cysteine through the conserved F or W. The D gene is left open where the match is weak. Size tells how often a clone was seen (once, few, many) or the class of an expanded clone, and some rows leave it out.

V,size,D,J,DNA,CDR3
TRBV19,NA,TRBD2,TRBJ2-5,TGTGCCAGTAGTATCGGTCGGCTAGCGGGAGCAAGCGAGACCCAGTACTTC,CASSIGRLAGASETQYF
TRBV15,once,NA,TRBJ1-4,TGTGCCACCAGCAGATCGCAGACAGGACCTAATGAAAAACTGTTTTTT,CATSRSQTGPNEKLFF
TRBV18,NA,TRBD2,TRBJ2-5,TGTGCCAGCTCACTCGGGACTAGCGCCTACTTC,CASSLGTSAYF
TRBV6-6,NA,NA,TRBJ1-1,TGTGCCAGCAGCCGGACAATGAACACTGAAGCTTTCTTT,CASSRTMNTEAFF
TRBV2,NA,TRBD1,TRBJ2-2,TGTGCCAGCAGGGGCCCTCACGGACAGGGGGTGACTTTGCGCGACACCGGGGAGCTGTTTTTT,CASRGPHGQGVTLRDTGELFF
TRBV4-1,NA,NA,TRBJ2-7,TGCGCCAGCAGCCAAGACCCAGGGGGGACCTACGAGCAGTACTTC,CASSQDPGGTYEQYF
TRBV7-2,NA,NA,TRBJ1-1,TGTGCCAGCAGCTTAGCGAGGAACACTGAAGCTTTCTTT,CASSLARNTEAFF
TRBV2,NA,TRBD1,TRBJ2-5,TGTGCCACTTCCCGGGACAGGGGGCAAGAGACCCAGTACTTC,CATSRDRGQETQYF
TRBV19,NA,NA,TRBJ2-5,TGTGCCAGTAGTGGGGGGACCCAAGAGACCCAGTACTTC,CASSGGTQETQYF
TRBV7-8,NA,NA,TRBJ1-2,TGTGCCAGCAGCTCCCAACAGGGTTATGGCTACACCTTC,CASSSQQGYGYTF
TRBV5-4,NA,TRBD2,TRBJ2-3,TGTGCCAGCAGCTTGGGGTTAGCGGGAAACACAGATACGCAGTATTTT,CASSLGLAGNTDTQYF
TRBV5-1,few,NA,TRBJ2-7,TGCGCCAGCAGCAAAGTTGTGACAGTAGGACAAAACGAGCAGTACTTC,CASSKVVTVGQNEQYF
TRBV2,NA,TRBD1,TRBJ2-7,TGTGCCACAACAACAGGGGGCTTCTCCTACGAGCAGTACTTC,CATTTGGFSYEQYF